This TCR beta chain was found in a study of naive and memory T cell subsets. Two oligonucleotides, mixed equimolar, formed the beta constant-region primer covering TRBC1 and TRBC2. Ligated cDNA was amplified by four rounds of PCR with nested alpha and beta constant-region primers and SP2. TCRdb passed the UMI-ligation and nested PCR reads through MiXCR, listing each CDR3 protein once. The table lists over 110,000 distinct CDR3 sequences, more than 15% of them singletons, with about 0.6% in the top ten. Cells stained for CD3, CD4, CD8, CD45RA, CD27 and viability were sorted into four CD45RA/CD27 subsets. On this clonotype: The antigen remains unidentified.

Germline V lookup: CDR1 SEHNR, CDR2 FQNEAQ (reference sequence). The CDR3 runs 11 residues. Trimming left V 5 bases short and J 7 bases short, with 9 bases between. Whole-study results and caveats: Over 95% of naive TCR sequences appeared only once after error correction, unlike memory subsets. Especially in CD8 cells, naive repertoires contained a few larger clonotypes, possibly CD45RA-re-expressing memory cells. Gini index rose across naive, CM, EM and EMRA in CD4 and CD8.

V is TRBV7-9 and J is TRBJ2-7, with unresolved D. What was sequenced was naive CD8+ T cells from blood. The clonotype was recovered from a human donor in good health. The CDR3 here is CASSVSEEQYF. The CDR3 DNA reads TGTGCCAGCAGCGTAAGCGAGGAGCAGTACTTC.